Sequencing of this T cell receptor (beta chain) was carried out in a study of cytomegalovirus exposure and HLA in healthy donors. The germline V gene encodes CDR1 MNHNS and CDR2 SASEGT. The CDR3 sequence is 14 residues long. Trimming pared 7 bases from V and 3 bases from J, leaving 16 bases between. It was with 60 Vbeta and 13 Jbeta primers that the PCR ran. In the authors' methods: Per a later analysis, the number of unique TCR beta chains was around 80 million, of which roughly 11 million were shared. The assay was immunoSEQ multiplex PCR, and TCRdb's table has in-frame clones only and misses some. D and trimming come from the DNA, and the V and J calls and clone size come from that table. The sample has around 140,000 clones; roughly 72% are singletons.

The chain combines TRBV6-1 with TRBJ2-7; a possible D gene is TRBD1 (5 bases). This receptor was identified in a male donor in good health and CMV-seronegative. The sequenced sample was PBMCs. In nucleotides, the CDR3 is TGTGCCAGCAACTCACAGGTCCCTCTCTACGAGCAGTACTTC. Protein: CASNSQVPLYEQYF.